Below, 5 T cell receptor beta chains from the same sample are listed, as sequenced in a study of T cell repertoires in cytomegalovirus infection. Via MiXCR, TCRdb re-called the reads, giving one row per CDR3 protein. The top ten hold 18% of the sample, which has 150,000 to 200,000 distinct CDR3 sequences, about 15% seen once. Sample: CD8+ T cells from PBMCs. These receptor sequences come from a human donor in good health (CMV status not recorded). Some clones in this sample may be carry-over from other donors' samples.

This clonotype turned up a few times. V is TRBV27 and J is TRBJ2-5; 7 nucleotides agree with TRBD1. This CDR3 has 15 amino acids. Germline CDR1 MNHEY, CDR2 SMNVEV (reference sequence). V was clipped by 3 bases and J by 2 bases; unmatched bases: 6. The CDR3 is CASSLGQNPQETQYF. CDR3 nucleotides: TGTGCCAGCAGTTTGGGACAGAATCCACAAGAGACCCAGTACTTC.

V usage is TRBV20-1 and J usage is TRBJ2-3, with D unclear. The V end lost 0 bases, the J end lost 6 bases, and 16 bases lay between the germline ends. Germline CDR1 is DFQATT and CDR2 is SNEGSKA (reference sequence). The CDR3 length is 15 residues. CDR3 sequence: CSARDYDGPPDTQYF. The CDR3, as DNA: TGCAGTGCTAGAGATTATGATGGGCCTCCCGATACGCAGTATTTT.

As DNA, the CDR3 is TGTGCCAGCAGCTTGTGTGGCTACACCTTC. This codes for CASSLCGYTF. V is TRBV7-4 and J is TRBJ1-2, with D hard to call. Trimming stripped 3 bases from V and 7 bases from J, with 3 bases between. The CDR3 runs to 10 residues. Germline values: CDR1 SGHVT, CDR2 SQSDAQ.

The chain couples TRBV5-5 to TRBJ2-7; tentatively, D is TRBD2 (5 bases). Germline CDR1 SGHKS, CDR2 YYEKEE (reference sequence). Trimming shortened V by 4 bases and J by 2 bases, and 16 bases separated the two germline ends. The length of the CDR3 is 15 residues. In DNA, the CDR3 is TGTGCCAGCAGCCTTATCGTAGACGGGGCCTACGAGCAGTACTTC. Translation: CASSLIVDGAYEQYF.

The V and J genes are TRBV7-9 and TRBJ2-7; D call uncertain. The CDR3 extends over 12 amino acids. Trimming removed 8 bases at V and 0 bases at J, with 8 bases between. The V gene's germline CDR1 is SEHNR and CDR2 FQNEAQ (reference sequence). CDR3 nucleotides: TGTGCCAGCTTAAACGACTCCTACGAGCAGTACTTC. Translated, it gives CASLNDSYEQYF.